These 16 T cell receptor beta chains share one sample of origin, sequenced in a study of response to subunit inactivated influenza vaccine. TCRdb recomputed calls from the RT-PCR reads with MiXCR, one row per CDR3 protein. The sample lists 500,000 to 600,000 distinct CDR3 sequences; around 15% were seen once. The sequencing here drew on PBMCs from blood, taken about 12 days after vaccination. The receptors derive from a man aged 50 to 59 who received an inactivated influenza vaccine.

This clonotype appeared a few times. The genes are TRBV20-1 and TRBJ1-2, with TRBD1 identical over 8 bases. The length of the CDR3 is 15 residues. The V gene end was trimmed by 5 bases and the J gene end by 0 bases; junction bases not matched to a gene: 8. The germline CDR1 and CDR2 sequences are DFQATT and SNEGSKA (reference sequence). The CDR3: CSASRTGITNYGYTF. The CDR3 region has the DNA TGCAGTGCTTCAAGGACAGGGATCACTAACTATGGCTACACCTTC.

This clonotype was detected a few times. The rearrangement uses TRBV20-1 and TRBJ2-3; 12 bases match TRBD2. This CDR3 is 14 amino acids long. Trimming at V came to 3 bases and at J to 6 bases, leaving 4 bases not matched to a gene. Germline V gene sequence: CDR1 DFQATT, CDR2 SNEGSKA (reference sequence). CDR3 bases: TGCAGTGCTAGCCCTAGCGGGAGGGTCGATACGCAGTATTTT. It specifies CSASPSGRVDTQYF.

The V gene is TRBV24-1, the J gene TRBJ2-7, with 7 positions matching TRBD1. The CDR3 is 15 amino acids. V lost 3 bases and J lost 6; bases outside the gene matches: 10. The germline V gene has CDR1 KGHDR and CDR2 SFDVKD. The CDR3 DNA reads TGTGCCACCAGTGATCCGGGACAGCGGTATGCCGAGCAGTACTTC. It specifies CATSDPGQRYAEQYF.

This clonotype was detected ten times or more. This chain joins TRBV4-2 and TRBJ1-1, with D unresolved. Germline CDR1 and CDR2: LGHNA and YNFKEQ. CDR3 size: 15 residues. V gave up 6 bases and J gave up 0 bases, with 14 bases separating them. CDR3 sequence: CASSPDTDLNTEAFF. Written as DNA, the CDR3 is TGTGCCAGCAGTCCTGACACTGACCTGAACACTGAAGCTTTCTTT.

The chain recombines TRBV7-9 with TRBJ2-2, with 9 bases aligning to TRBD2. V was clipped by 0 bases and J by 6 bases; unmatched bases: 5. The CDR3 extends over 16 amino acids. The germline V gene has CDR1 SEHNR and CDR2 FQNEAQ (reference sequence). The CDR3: CASSLAAGGPSGELFF. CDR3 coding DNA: TGTGCCAGCAGCTTAGCGGCGGGAGGGCCGTCCGGGGAGCTGTTTTTT.

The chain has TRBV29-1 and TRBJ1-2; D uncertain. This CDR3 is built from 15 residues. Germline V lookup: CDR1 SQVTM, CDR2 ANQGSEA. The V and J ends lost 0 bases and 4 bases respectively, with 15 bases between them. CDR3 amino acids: CSVEDLRGRGYGYTF. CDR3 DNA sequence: TGCAGCGTTGAAGATCTACGGGGTCGGGGCTATGGCTACACCTTC.

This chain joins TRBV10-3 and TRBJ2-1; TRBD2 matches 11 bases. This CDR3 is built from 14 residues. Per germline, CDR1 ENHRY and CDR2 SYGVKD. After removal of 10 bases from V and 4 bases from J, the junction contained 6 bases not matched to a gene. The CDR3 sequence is CATGTSGDYNEQFF. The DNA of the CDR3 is TGTGCCACCGGGACTAGCGGAGATTACAATGAGCAGTTCTTC.

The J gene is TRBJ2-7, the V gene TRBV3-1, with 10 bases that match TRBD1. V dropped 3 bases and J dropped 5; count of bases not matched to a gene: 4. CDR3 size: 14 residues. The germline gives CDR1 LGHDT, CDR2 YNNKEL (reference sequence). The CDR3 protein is CASSHGQGVDEQYF. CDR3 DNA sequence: TGTGCCAGCAGCCACGGACAGGGGGTTGACGAGCAGTACTTC.

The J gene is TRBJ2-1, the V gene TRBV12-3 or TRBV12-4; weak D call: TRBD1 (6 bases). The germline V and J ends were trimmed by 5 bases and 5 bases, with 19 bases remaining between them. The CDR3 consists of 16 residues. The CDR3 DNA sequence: TGTGCCAGCAGTGCCTTGAGGGCTCCAGGGGACAATGAGCAGTTCTTC. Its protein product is CASSALRAPGDNEQFF.

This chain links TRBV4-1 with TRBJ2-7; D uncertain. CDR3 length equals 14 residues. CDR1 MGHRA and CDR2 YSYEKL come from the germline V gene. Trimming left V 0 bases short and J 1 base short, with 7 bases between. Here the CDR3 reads CASSQDFTSYEQYF. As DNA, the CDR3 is TGCGCCAGCAGCCAAGATTTCACATCCTACGAGCAGTACTTC.

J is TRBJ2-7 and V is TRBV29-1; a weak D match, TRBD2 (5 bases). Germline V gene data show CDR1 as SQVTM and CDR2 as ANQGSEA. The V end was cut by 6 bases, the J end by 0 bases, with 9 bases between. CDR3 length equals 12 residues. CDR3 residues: CSVGVSSYEQYF. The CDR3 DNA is TGCAGCGTGGGAGTGAGCTCCTACGAGCAGTACTTC.

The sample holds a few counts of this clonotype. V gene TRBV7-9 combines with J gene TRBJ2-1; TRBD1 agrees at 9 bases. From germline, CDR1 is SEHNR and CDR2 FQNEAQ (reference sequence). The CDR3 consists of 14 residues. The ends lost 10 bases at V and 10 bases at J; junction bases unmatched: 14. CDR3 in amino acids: CATKPPTGGGEQFF. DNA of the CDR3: TGTGCCACCAAACCCCCGACAGGGGGAGGGGAGCAGTTCTTC.

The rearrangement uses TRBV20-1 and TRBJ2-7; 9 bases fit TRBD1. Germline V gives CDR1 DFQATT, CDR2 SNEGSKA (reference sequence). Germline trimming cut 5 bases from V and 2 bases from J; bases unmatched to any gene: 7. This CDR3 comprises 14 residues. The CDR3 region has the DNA TGCAGTGCTCAGAGGGACAGGGCAACCTACGAGCAGTACTTC. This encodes CSAQRDRATYEQYF.

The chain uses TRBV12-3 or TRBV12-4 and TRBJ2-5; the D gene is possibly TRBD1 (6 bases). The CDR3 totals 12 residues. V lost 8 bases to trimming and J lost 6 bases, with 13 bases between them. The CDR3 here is CASGTGSQTQYF. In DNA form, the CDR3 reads TGTGCCAGCGGAACAGGGAGTCAGACCCAGTACTTC.

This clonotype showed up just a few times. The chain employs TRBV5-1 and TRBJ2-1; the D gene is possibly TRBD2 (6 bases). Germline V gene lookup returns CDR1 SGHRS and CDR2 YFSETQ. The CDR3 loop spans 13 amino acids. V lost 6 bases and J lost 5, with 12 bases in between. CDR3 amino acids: CASNGGNHNEQFF. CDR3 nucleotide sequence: TGCGCCAGCAACGGGGGAAACCACAATGAGCAGTTCTTC.

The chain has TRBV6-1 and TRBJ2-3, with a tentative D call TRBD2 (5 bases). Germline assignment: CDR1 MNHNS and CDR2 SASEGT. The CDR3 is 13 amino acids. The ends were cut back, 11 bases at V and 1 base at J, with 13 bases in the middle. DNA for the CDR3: TGTGCCGGACTGGACGGAGGCACAGATACGCAGTATTTT. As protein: CAGLDGGTDTQYF.